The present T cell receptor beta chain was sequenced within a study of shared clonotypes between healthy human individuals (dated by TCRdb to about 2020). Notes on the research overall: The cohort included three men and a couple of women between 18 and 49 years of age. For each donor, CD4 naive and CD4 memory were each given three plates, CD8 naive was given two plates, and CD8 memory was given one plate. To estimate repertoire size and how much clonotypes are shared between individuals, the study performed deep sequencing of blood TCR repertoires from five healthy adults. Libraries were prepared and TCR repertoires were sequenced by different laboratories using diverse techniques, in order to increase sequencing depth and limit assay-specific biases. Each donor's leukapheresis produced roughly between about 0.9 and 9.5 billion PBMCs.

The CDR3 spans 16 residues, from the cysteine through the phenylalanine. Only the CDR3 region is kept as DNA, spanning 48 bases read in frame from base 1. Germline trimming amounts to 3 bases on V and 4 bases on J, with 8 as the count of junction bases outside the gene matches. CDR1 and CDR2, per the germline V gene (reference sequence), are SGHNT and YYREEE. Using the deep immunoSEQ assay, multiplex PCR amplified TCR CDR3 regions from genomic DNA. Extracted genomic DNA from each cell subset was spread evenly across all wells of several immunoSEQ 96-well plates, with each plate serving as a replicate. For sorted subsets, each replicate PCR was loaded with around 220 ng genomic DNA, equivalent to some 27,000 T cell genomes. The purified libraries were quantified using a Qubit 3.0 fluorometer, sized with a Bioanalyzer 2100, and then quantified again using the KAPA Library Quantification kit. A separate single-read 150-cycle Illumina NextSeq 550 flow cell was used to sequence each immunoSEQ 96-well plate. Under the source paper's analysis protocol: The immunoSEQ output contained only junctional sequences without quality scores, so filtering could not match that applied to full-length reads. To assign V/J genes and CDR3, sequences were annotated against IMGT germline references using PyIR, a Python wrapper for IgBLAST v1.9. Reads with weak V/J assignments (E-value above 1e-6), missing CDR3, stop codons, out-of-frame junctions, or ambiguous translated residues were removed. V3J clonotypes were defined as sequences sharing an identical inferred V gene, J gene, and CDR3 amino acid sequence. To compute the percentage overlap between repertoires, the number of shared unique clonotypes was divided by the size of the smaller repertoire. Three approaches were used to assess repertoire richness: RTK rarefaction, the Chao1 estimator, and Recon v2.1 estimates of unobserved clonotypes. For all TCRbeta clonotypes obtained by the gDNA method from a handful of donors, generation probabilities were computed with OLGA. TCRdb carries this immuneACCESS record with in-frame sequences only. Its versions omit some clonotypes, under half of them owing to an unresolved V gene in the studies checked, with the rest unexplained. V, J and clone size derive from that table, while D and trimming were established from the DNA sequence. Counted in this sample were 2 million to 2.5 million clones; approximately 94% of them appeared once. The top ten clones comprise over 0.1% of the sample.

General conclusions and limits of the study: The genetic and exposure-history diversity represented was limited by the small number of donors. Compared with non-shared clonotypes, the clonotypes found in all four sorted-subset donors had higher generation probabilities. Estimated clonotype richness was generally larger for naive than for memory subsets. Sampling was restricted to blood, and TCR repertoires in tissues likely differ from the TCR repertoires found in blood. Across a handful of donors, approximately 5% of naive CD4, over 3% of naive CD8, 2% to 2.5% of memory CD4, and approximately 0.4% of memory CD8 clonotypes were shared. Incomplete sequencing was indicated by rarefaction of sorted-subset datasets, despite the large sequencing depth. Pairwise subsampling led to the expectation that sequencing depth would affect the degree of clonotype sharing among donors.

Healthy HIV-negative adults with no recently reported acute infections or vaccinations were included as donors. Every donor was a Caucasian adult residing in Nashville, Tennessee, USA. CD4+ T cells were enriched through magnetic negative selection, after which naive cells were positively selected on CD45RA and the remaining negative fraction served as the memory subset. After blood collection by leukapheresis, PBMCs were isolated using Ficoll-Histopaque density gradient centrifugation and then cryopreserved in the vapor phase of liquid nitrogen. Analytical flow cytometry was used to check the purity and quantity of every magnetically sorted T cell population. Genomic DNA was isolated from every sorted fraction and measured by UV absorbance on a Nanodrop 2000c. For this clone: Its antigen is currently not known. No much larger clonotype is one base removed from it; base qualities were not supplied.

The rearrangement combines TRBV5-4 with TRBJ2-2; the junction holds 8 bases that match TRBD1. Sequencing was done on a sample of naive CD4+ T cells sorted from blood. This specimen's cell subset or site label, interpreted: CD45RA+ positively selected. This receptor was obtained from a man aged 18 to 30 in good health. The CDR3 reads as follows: CASSYGQGVSTGELFF. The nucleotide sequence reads TGTGCCAGCAGCTATGGACAGGGCGTAAGCACCGGGGAGCTGTTTTTT. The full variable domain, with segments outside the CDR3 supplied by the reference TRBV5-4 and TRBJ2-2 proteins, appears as ETGVTQSPTHLIKTRGQQVTLRCSSQSGHNTVSWYQQALGQGPQFIFQYYREEENGRGNFPPRFSGLQFPNYSSELNVNALELDDSALYLCASSYGQGVSTGELFFGEGSRLTVL.